These 9 T cell receptor beta chains originate from one sample sequenced in a study of shared clonotypes between healthy human individuals. Positively selected for CCR7, the CD45RO-negative cells used as naive CD8 cells excluded terminally differentiated effector memory CD45RA+ cells. Clones were read by immunoSEQ multiplex PCR, and TCRdb kept only the in-frame ones, dropping some. The sample lists approximately 2,200,000 clones; 85% to 95% were seen once. The specimen was naive CD8+ T cells from PBMCs. These receptors all stem from a man aged 18 to 35 in good health. Some clones in this sample may be carry-over from other donors' samples.

The chain joins TRBV6-5 to TRBJ2-3; D is uncertain. V lost 7 bases, J lost 2 bases, and 13 bases lay in between. The germline V gene encodes CDR1 MNHEY and CDR2 SVGAGI. This CDR3 has 14 residues. The CDR3 DNA follows: TGTGCCAGCACTAACGCCCGGAACACAGATACGCAGTATTTT. This codes for CASTNARNTDTQYF.

As for this clone: Other DNA sequences from this sample encode an identical CDR3 as well. The chain has TRBV28 and TRBJ2-7, with 7 bases identical to TRBD1. The CDR3 length is 14 residues. The V gene's germline CDR1 is MDHEN and CDR2 SYDVKM. J was trimmed by 2 bases and V by 3 bases; bases with no gene match: 4. CDR3 sequence: CASSLTGSTYEQYF. Here the CDR3 DNA reads TGTGCCAGCAGTTTGACAGGGTCAACCTACGAGCAGTACTTC.

The chain recombines TRBV5-3 with TRBJ1-1; no firm D call. TRBV5-3 is marked as an open reading frame, function uncertain. The V end lost 1 base, the J end lost 4 bases, and 8 bases lay between the germline ends. There are 13 residues in the CDR3. The CDR3 reads CARSLTRGTEAFF. In DNA, the CDR3 is TGTGCCAGAAGCTTGACAAGAGGCACTGAAGCTTTCTTT.

V is TRBV7-9 and J is TRBJ2-7; possibly TRBD1 or TRBD2 for D (6 bases each). This CDR3 region has 18 residues. Germline CDR1 reads SEHNR; CDR2 reads FQNEAQ (reference sequence). Trimming stripped 0 bases from V and 5 bases from J, with 23 bases between. The CDR3 DNA reads as TGTGCCAGCAGCTTAGCGTGGGTCGGAGGGGGATTGGTAAACGAGCAGTACTTC. This sequence encodes CASSLAWVGGGLVNEQYF.

This chain connects TRBV11-2 to TRBJ2-6; D call uncertain. The germline V gene has CDR1 SGHAT and CDR2 FQNNGV. The CDR3 length is 13 residues. The V end lost 7 bases, the J end lost 1 base, and 5 bases lay between the germline ends. CDR3 in DNA: TGTGCCAGCATTATTTCTGGGGCCAACGTCCTGACTTTC. Protein sequence: CASIISGANVLTF.

This sequence joins TRBV6-4 and TRBJ2-2, with TRBD2 as a possible D gene (5 bases). There are 15 residues in the CDR3. V was pared by 3 bases and J by 7 bases, with 15 bases between. Germline CDR1 reads MRHNA; CDR2 reads SNTAGT. DNA of the CDR3: TGTGCCAGCAGTGATCCCCTTAGGACTGGCGGGGAGCTGTTTTTT. Protein product: CASSDPLRTGGELFF.

The rearrangement joins TRBV29-1 to TRBJ2-7; tentatively, D is TRBD1 or TRBD2 (6 bases each). V gave up 1 base and J gave up 0 bases, with 16 bases separating them. The CDR3 contains 16 residues. CDR1 and CDR2 from the germline V gene are SQVTM and ANQGSEA. This CDR3 reads CSVEGRRGKYSYEQYF. For the CDR3, the DNA is TGCAGCGTTGAAGGGAGGAGGGGGAAGTACTCCTACGAGCAGTACTTC.

With regard to this clone: Different DNA sequences within this sample yield the same CDR3. This rearrangement joins TRBV27 to TRBJ1-1; no clear D gene. Trimming left V 6 bases short and J 0 bases short, with 8 bases between. CDR1 is MNHEY and CDR2 is SMNVEV in the germline V gene (reference sequence). The CDR3 is 13 amino acids. CDR3 DNA: TGTGCCAGCAGCTTAAGCATGAACACTGAAGCTTTCTTT. It yields the protein CASSLSMNTEAFF.

Concerning this clone itself: Other DNA sequences in the same sample also yield this CDR3. The chain recombines TRBV27 with TRBJ2-1; D remains unclear. Trimming stripped 0 bases from V and 4 bases from J, with 10 bases between. The CDR3 sequence is 15 residues long. CDR1 and CDR2 (germline): MNHEY, SMNVEV (reference sequence). CDR3 loop: CASSLSGRPYNEQFF. CDR3 coding DNA: TGTGCCAGCAGTTTATCGGGCCGACCATACAATGAGCAGTTCTTC.